Below, 27 T cell receptor beta chains from the same sample are listed, as sequenced in a study of cytomegalovirus exposure and HLA in healthy donors. A multiplex PCR was run with 60 Vbeta primers and 13 Jbeta primers. Profiling relied on immunoSEQ multiplex PCR, and the TCRdb table lists in-frame clones only, not all of them. The profile covers fewer than 150,000 clones, with around 75% appearing a single time and 2.5% to 3.5% taken by the ten largest. The sample comprised PBMCs. The receptors shown here come from a man under 40 in good health and CMV-seronegative.

V gene TRBV9 combines with J gene TRBJ1-2; weak D call: TRBD1 (5 bases). Deletions cut 3 bases from V and 4 bases from J, with 25 bases between. The CDR3 totals 18 residues. Germline V CDR1 and CDR2: SGDLS, YYNGEE. The CDR3 region is CASSAPEGQSSEGYGYTF. CDR3 in DNA: TGTGCCAGCAGCGCCCCGGAGGGGCAAAGTTCCGAGGGCTATGGCTACACCTTC.

The chain joins TRBV2 to TRBJ1-1; maybe TRBD1 (6 bases). The CDR3 extends over 16 amino acids. Looked up from germline, CDR1 is SNHLY and CDR2 is FYNNEI. V was cut by 5 bases and J by 0 bases, with 16 bases left in between. Here the CDR3 DNA reads TGTGCCAGCAGTTACAATCCGGGACACATGAACACTGAAGCTTTCTTT. Translated, it gives CASSYNPGHMNTEAFF.

This chain uses TRBV19 with TRBJ1-2, with D perhaps TRBD1 (6 bases). Trimming left V 10 bases short and J 4 bases short, with 10 bases between. The CDR3 covers 11 residues. Germline CDR1 LNHDA, CDR2 SQIVND (reference sequence). Here the CDR3 reads CATEQGYGYTF. The CDR3, as DNA: TGTGCCACCGAACAGGGCTATGGCTACACCTTC.

This rearrangement joins TRBV7-8 to TRBJ2-1, with D uncertain. In germline, CDR1 is SGHVS, CDR2 FQNEAQ. The CDR3 is made up of 11 amino acids. The V end lost 5 bases, the J end lost 6 bases, and 5 bases lay between the germline ends. The CDR3 nucleotides are TGTGCCAGCAGCCCCAGCAATGAGCAGTTCTTC. Encoded protein: CASSPSNEQFF. Together with reference TRBV7-8 and TRBJ2-1, the CDR3 gives the full variable domain: GAGVSQSPRYKVAKRGQDVALRCDPISGHVSLFWYQQALGQGPEFLTYFQNEAQLDKSGLPSDRFFAERPEGSVSTLKIQRTQQEDSAVYLCASSPSNEQFFGPGTRLTVL.

The gene calls are TRBV5-4 and TRBJ2-2, with D perhaps matching TRBD1 (6 bases). V dropped 0 bases and J dropped 6 bases, with 12 bases sitting between them. The CDR3 runs 15 residues. Germline assignment: CDR1 SGHNT and CDR2 YYREEE (reference sequence). The CDR3 bases are TGTGCCAGCAGCTTGGAAAGGGGGACGGCCGGGGAGCTGTTTTTT. Translation gives CASSLERGTAGELFF.

The chain couples TRBV5-4 to TRBJ2-1; 9 bases match TRBD2. V shed 0 bases, J shed 3 bases, and the junction held 1 base outside the gene matches. The CDR3 loop spans 15 amino acids. Germline V lookup: CDR1 SGHNT, CDR2 YYREEE (reference sequence). The chain's CDR3 is CASSLGGGGYNEQFF. The CDR3 bases are TGTGCCAGCAGCTTGGGCGGGGGGGGCTACAATGAGCAGTTCTTC. The variable domain in full, with the rest retrieved from reference TRBV5-4 and TRBJ2-1, is ETGVTQSPTHLIKTRGQQVTLRCSSQSGHNTVSWYQQALGQGPQFIFQYYREEENGRGNFPPRFSGLQFPNYSSELNVNALELDDSALYLCASSLGGGGYNEQFFGPGTRLTVL.

The CDR3 loop reads CASSEAGGRYEQYF. The CDR3 coding sequence is TGTGCCAGCAGTGAAGCGGGCGGGAGGTACGAGCAGTACTTC. The rearrangement joins TRBV6-1 to TRBJ2-7; TRBD2 aligns across 8 bases. J was trimmed by 4 bases and V by 0 bases; bases with no gene match: 2. Germline-derived CDR1 and CDR2 are MNHNS and SASEGT. This CDR3 has 14 amino acids.

The gene calls are TRBV4-3 and TRBJ1-1, with 7 nucleotides matching TRBD1. This CDR3 spans 14 amino acids. V was clipped by 2 bases and J by 1 base; unmatched bases: 1. Germline V gives CDR1 LGHNA, CDR2 YSLEER. CDR3 sequence (DNA): TGCGCCAGCAGCCAAACAGGGGAGAACACTGAAGCTTTCTTT. It translates to CASSQTGENTEAFF.

The gene calls are TRBV4-3 and TRBJ2-1, with 10 bases identical to TRBD1. The germline V gene encodes CDR1 LGHNA and CDR2 YSLEER. There are 17 residues in the CDR3. The V segment lost 0 bases and the J segment 5 bases; nucleotides outside the gene matches: 7. Written as DNA, the CDR3 is TGCGCCAGCAGCCAAGATTGGGGACAGGGGTCCCACAATGAGCAGTTCTTC. Its protein is CASSQDWGQGSHNEQFF.

This rearrangement joins TRBV7-2 to TRBJ2-1; TRBD2 matches at 9 bases. Germline lookup yields CDR1 SGHTA and CDR2 FQGNSA. Trimming cost V 10 bases and J 2 bases; bases outside gene matches: 3. The CDR3 contains 13 residues. The CDR3 coding sequence is TGTGCCAAAGCTAGCGGGGCCTACAATGAGCAGTTCTTC. Protein product: CAKASGAYNEQFF.

Only a few counts were recorded for this clone. This CDR3 is also generated by other DNA sequences in the sample. CDR3 nucleotides: TGTGCTAGTGGTATAACAGGGTCGACTGAAGCTTTCTTT. Protein: CASGITGSTEAFF. The rearrangement uses TRBV12-5 and TRBJ1-1, with D possibly being TRBD1 (6 bases). Germline lookup yields CDR1 LGHNT and CDR2 FRNRAP. The CDR3 spans 13 residues. V dropped 5 bases and J dropped 5 bases, with 12 bases sitting between them.

The V gene is TRBV28, the J gene TRBJ1-2; TRBD1 matches at 8 bases. Germline CDR1 reads MDHEN; CDR2 reads SYDVKM. Trimming cost V 7 bases and J 8 bases; bases outside gene matches: 15. CDR3 length equals 15 residues. CDR3 DNA sequence: TGTGCCAGCATGAAGTATGGACAGGGTGCATCCGGCTACACCTTC. Protein: CASMKYGQGASGYTF.

The chain links TRBV4-1 to TRBJ1-4; tentatively, D is TRBD1 (5 bases). Germline CDR1 is MGHRA and CDR2 is YSYEKL. V was shortened by 0 bases and J by 6 bases, with 11 bases between the two germline ends. This CDR3 comprises 15 residues. For the CDR3, the DNA is TGCGCCAGCAGCCAAGATACGGGACTCTATGAAAAACTGTTTTTT. This codes for CASSQDTGLYEKLFF.

This chain joins TRBV7-3 and TRBJ2-7; the match to TRBD1 covers 9 bases. CDR3 length: 13 amino acids. V lost 5 bases, J lost 6 bases, and 5 bases stayed unmatched. From germline, CDR1 is SGHTA and CDR2 FQGTGA. CDR3 sequence reads: CASSTGQGSEQYF. In DNA, the CDR3 is TGTGCCAGCAGCACCGGACAGGGGTCCGAGCAGTACTTC.

This rearrangement joins TRBV7-9 to TRBJ2-3; tentative D call: TRBD1 (5 bases). Germline lookup yields CDR1 SEHNR and CDR2 FQNEAQ (reference sequence). This CDR3 has 14 residues. Trimming shortened V by 5 bases and J by 3 bases, and 12 bases separated the two germline ends. CDR3 residues: CASSLRTITDTQYF. CDR3 coding DNA: TGTGCCAGCAGCCTCCGGACAATTACAGATACGCAGTATTTT. The variable domain in full, with the rest retrieved from reference TRBV7-9 and TRBJ2-3, is DTGVSQNPRHKITKRGQNVTFRCDPISEHNRLYWYRQTLGQGPEFLTYFQNEAQLEKSRLLSDRFSAERPKGSFSTLEIQRTEQGDSAMYLCASSLRTITDTQYFGPGTRLTVL.

This rearrangement joins TRBV7-6 to TRBJ1-1, with no clear D. The ends were cut back, 1 base at V and 3 bases at J, with 6 bases in the middle. CDR3 length equals 13 residues. In germline, CDR1 is SGHVS, CDR2 FNYEAQ. In DNA, the CDR3 is TGTGCCAGCAGCTTAGAGCCCGACACTGAAGCTTTCTTT. Translation gives CASSLEPDTEAFF.

There are a few counts of this clone. The rearrangement links TRBV28 to TRBJ2-7, with 7 bases lining up with TRBD1. Trimming at V came to 6 bases and at J to 2 bases, leaving 4 bases not matched to a gene. This CDR3 is 13 amino acids long. Germline V CDR1 and CDR2: MDHEN, SYDVKM. As DNA, the CDR3 is TGTGCCAGCAGCGGGACAGCTGCCTACGAGCAGTACTTC. Protein product: CASSGTAAYEQYF. Using reference TRBV28 and TRBJ2-7 for the parts outside the CDR3, the full variable domain is DVKVTQSSRYLVKRTGEKVFLECVQDMDHENMFWYRQDPGLGLRLIYFSYDVKMKEKGDIPEGYSVSREKKERFSLILESASTNQTSMYLCASSGTAAYEQYFGPGTRLTVT.

This chain uses TRBV7-9 with TRBJ2-2; 7 bases line up with TRBD1. The germline gives CDR1 SEHNR, CDR2 FQNEAQ (reference sequence). J was trimmed by 2 bases and V by 5 bases; bases with no gene match: 8. CDR3 length: 16 amino acids. The CDR3 nucleotides are TGTGCCAGCAGCCCGTCCGGGACAGTTAACACCGGGGAGCTGTTTTTT. Protein product: CASSPSGTVNTGELFF.

The rearrangement joins TRBV30 to TRBJ1-1, with 9 nucleotides matching TRBD1. The V and J ends lost 2 bases and 11 bases, in that order; junction bases with no gene match: 9. Germline CDR1 GTSNPN, CDR2 SVGIG (reference sequence). The CDR3 has 13 amino acids. As DNA, the CDR3 is TGTGCCTGGAGTTACGGGACAGGGTTGAGGGCTTTCTTT. This sequence encodes CAWSYGTGLRAFF.

The gene calls are TRBV6-5 and TRBJ2-3, with 11 bases aligning to TRBD2. V shed 4 bases, J shed 5 bases, and the junction held 5 bases outside the gene matches. The germline CDR1 and CDR2 sequences are MNHEY and SVGAGI. This CDR3 is built from 15 residues. The CDR3 loop is CASSSSGTSGDTQYF. CDR3 DNA sequence: TGTGCCAGCAGTTCCTCCGGGACTAGCGGAGATACGCAGTATTTT.

V usage is TRBV28 and J usage is TRBJ2-5, with 7 nucleotides matching TRBD1. In germline, CDR1 is MDHEN, CDR2 SYDVKM. The CDR3 totals 15 residues. Trimming at V came to 3 bases and at J to 4 bases, leaving 8 bases not matched to a gene. The CDR3 spells CASSLSSGGGETQYF. In DNA form, the CDR3 reads TGTGCCAGCAGTTTGTCATCAGGGGGTGGAGAGACCCAGTACTTC. The full variable domain, with the rest looked up from reference TRBV28 and TRBJ2-5, is DVKVTQSSRYLVKRTGEKVFLECVQDMDHENMFWYRQDPGLGLRLIYFSYDVKMKEKGDIPEGYSVSREKKERFSLILESASTNQTSMYLCASSLSSGGGETQYFGPGTRLLVL.

V and J are TRBV15 and TRBJ2-5; 7 nucleotides line up with TRBD1. The CDR3 spans 15 residues. With 0 bases clipped from V and 7 bases from J, the junction kept 8 bases outside the gene matches. Germline V gene data show CDR1 as LNHNV and CDR2 as YYDKDF (reference sequence). The CDR3 nucleotides read TGTGCCACCAGCAGAGATCAAAGGGGGCTTGGGACCCAGTACTTC. It specifies CATSRDQRGLGTQYF. The whole variable domain, remainder taken from reference TRBV15 and TRBJ2-5, is DAMVIQNPRYQVTQFGKPVTLSCSQTLNHNVMYWYQQKSSQAPKLLFHYYDKDFNNEADTPDNFQSRRPNTSFCFLDIRSPGLGDTAMYLCATSRDQRGLGTQYFGPGTRLLVL.

As regards this clone: This CDR3 fails to terminate in the conserved phenylalanine or tryptophan, so it likely reflects a read error. This chain joins TRBV7-8 and TRBJ2-7; TRBD1 might be the D (5 bases). CDR3 length equals 14 residues. Germline V CDR1 and CDR2: SGHVS, FQNEAQ. The V gene lost 3 bases and the J gene lost 5 bases, with 14 bases spanning the gap. The DNA for the CDR3 is TGTGCCAGCAGCTTCTCAGGGATTTTCGACGAGCAGTACCTC. Its translation: CASSFSGIFDEQYL.

V usage is TRBV5-1 and J usage is TRBJ1-1; TRBD1 matches at 7 bases. The CDR3 extends over 16 amino acids. CDR1 is SGHRS, CDR2 YFSETQ, per germline. The V gene end was trimmed by 4 bases and the J gene end by 4 bases; junction bases not matched to a gene: 13. The CDR3 coding sequence is TGCGCCAGCAGCGCGGGCCAACAGGGGTTAGGCACTGAAGCTTTCTTT. Translation gives CASSAGQQGLGTEAFF.

This clone was detected only once. V and J are TRBV7-9 and TRBJ2-3; D perhaps matches TRBD1 (6 bases). There are 14 residues in the CDR3. Germline values: CDR1 SEHNR, CDR2 FQNEAQ (reference sequence). V lost 2 bases and J lost 3, with 9 bases in between. The DNA for the CDR3 is TGTGCCAGCAGCTTATCCCAGGGGACAGATACGCAGTATTTT. Its translation: CASSLSQGTDTQYF.

This chain uses TRBV18 with TRBJ2-7; weak D call: TRBD2 (5 bases). The CDR3 has 13 amino acids. CDR1 and CDR2 (germline): KGHSH, LQKENI. Trimming pared 1 base from V and 5 bases from J, leaving 9 bases between. CDR3 bases: TGTGCCAGCTCACCACGGGAGAAACACGAGCAGTACTTC. The encoded protein is CASSPREKHEQYF.

In this sample, this clone turned up a few times. V and J are TRBV7-2 and TRBJ1-3; the D is unclear. This CDR3 comprises 15 residues. Germline V CDR1 and CDR2: SGHTA, FQGNSA. Between the trimmed V and J ends, which lost 4 bases and 2 bases, there was a span of 12 bases. The CDR3 sequence: CASSSGRTAGNTIYF. The CDR3 bases are TGTGCCAGCAGCTCGGGGAGAACGGCTGGAAACACCATATATTTT.